This is a list of T cell receptor beta chains from one sample in a study of T cell responses to AZD1222 COVID-19 vaccine. Some clones are missing from TCRdb's copy, which holds only in-frame ones; the method was immunoSEQ multiplex PCR. Here the sample spans about 140,000 clones, around 91% being singletons. The material was peripheral blood, obtained on day 0 of AZD1222 vaccination. These receptors originate from an adult in good health. Both conserved end residues are part of each CDR3. The order of the fields is clone size, D gene, J gene, V gene, CDR3 DNA, CDR3 protein. A D gene is named only where the DNA matches it firmly. Size values are once, few and many counts, or a class for expanded clones, and some rows have none.

abundance: NA
d_gene: NA
j_gene: TRBJ1-1
v_gene: TRBV19
CDR3nt: TGTGCCAGCGAGGGAGGCATGAACACTGAAGCTTTCTTT
CDR3aa: CASEGGMNTEAFF

abundance: once
d_gene: NA
j_gene: TRBJ1-2
v_gene: TRBV7-8
CDR3nt: TGTGCCAGCAGCTTAGTTGGGGGTAGGCGTGGCTACACCTTC
CDR3aa: CASSLVGGRRGYTF

abundance: NA
d_gene: NA
j_gene: TRBJ2-7
v_gene: TRBV15
CDR3nt: TGTGCCACCAGCCTAGGAGGAATGGCCTACGAGCAGTACTTC
CDR3aa: CATSLGGMAYEQYF

abundance: NA
d_gene: TRBD2
j_gene: TRBJ2-7
v_gene: TRBV5-4
CDR3nt: TGTGCCAGCAGCTTGGGGGCGGGACTAGATTCCTACGAGCAGTACTTC
CDR3aa: CASSLGAGLDSYEQYF

abundance: NA
d_gene: NA
j_gene: TRBJ2-6
v_gene: TRBV2
CDR3nt: TGTGCCAGCATTAGGACCTCTGGGGCCAACGTCCTGACTTTC
CDR3aa: CASIRTSGANVLTF

abundance: NA
d_gene: TRBD1
j_gene: TRBJ1-6
v_gene: TRBV6-5
CDR3nt: TGTGCCAGCACCGTGACAGGGGGCTATAATTCACCCCTCCACTTT
CDR3aa: CASTVTGGYNSPLHF

abundance: NA
d_gene: TRBD2
j_gene: TRBJ2-7
v_gene: TRBV18
CDR3nt: TGTGCCAGCTCACCTATAGGACTAGCGGGGTACGAGCAGTACTTC
CDR3aa: CASSPIGLAGYEQYF

abundance: NA
d_gene: NA
j_gene: TRBJ1-1
v_gene: TRBV5-1
CDR3nt: TGCGCCAGCAGCTCGGAGGGAAACACTGAAGCTTTCTTT
CDR3aa: CASSSEGNTEAFF

abundance: NA
d_gene: NA
j_gene: TRBJ1-3
v_gene: TRBV6-1
CDR3nt: TGTGCCAGCAGTGAAGGAAGCCTACAGGGTTTTGGAAACACCATATATTTT
CDR3aa: CASSEGSLQGFGNTIYF

abundance: NA
d_gene: TRBD1
j_gene: TRBJ2-2
v_gene: TRBV5-1
CDR3nt: TGCGCCAGCAGCTTGAGTGCAGGGGGCGACACCGGGGAGCTGTTTTTT
CDR3aa: CASSLSAGGDTGELFF

abundance: NA
d_gene: TRBD1
j_gene: TRBJ2-2
v_gene: TRBV6-4
CDR3nt: TGTGCCAGCAGCGACAGGGCTGCCGGGGAGCTGTTTTTT
CDR3aa: CASSDRAAGELFF

abundance: NA
d_gene: NA
j_gene: TRBJ2-5
v_gene: TRBV5-4
CDR3nt: TGTGCCAGCAGCTTTTCAGGGACCAAAGAGACCCAGTACTTC
CDR3aa: CASSFSGTKETQYF

abundance: NA
d_gene: TRBD1
j_gene: TRBJ1-3
v_gene: TRBV15
CDR3nt: TGTGCCACCAGCCTTGGACAGGCGAACTCTGGAAACACCATATATTTT
CDR3aa: CATSLGQANSGNTIYF

abundance: NA
d_gene: NA
j_gene: TRBJ2-7
v_gene: TRBV29-1
CDR3nt: TGCAGCGTCAGAAAGACCTCCTACGAGCAGTACTTC
CDR3aa: CSVRKTSYEQYF

abundance: NA
d_gene: NA
j_gene: TRBJ1-1
v_gene: TRBV3-1/TRBV3-2
CDR3nt: TGTGCCAGCAGCCAAGATTGGGGTCCGAACACTGAAGCTTTCTTT
CDR3aa: CASSQDWGPNTEAFF

abundance: NA
d_gene: NA
j_gene: TRBJ1-5
v_gene: TRBV30
CDR3nt: TGTGCCTGGAGTGTTGGGATACAGAGCAATCAGCCCCAGCATTTT
CDR3aa: CAWSVGIQSNQPQHF

abundance: NA
d_gene: NA
j_gene: TRBJ1-1
v_gene: TRBV28
CDR3nt: TGTGCCAGCATACAGGTCCCGATGGGTGAAGCTTTCTTT
CDR3aa: CASIQVPMGEAFF

abundance: NA
d_gene: TRBD1
j_gene: TRBJ1-5
v_gene: TRBV18
CDR3nt: TGTGCCAGCTCACCACCTGGACAGGACGGACCAGATCAGCCCCAGCATTTT
CDR3aa: CASSPPGQDGPDQPQHF

abundance: NA
d_gene: NA
j_gene: TRBJ1-5
v_gene: TRBV27
CDR3nt: TGTGCCAGCAGTTCCAGGTCAAATCAGCCCCAGCATTTT
CDR3aa: CASSSRSNQPQHF

abundance: NA
d_gene: NA
j_gene: TRBJ1-5
v_gene: TRBV18
CDR3nt: TGTGCCAGCTCGACCACGGGTGCGGGCAATCAGCCCCAGCATTTT
CDR3aa: CASSTTGAGNQPQHF

abundance: NA
d_gene: NA
j_gene: TRBJ1-2
v_gene: TRBV28
CDR3nt: TGTGCCAGCAGTTTACGAGGGAGAGGCTACACCTTC
CDR3aa: CASSLRGRGYTF

abundance: NA
d_gene: TRBD1
j_gene: TRBJ1-2
v_gene: TRBV5-5
CDR3nt: TGTGCCAGCAGCTTGGTCACAGGGGGCGGCTATGGCTACACCTTC
CDR3aa: CASSLVTGGGYGYTF

abundance: NA
d_gene: NA
j_gene: TRBJ2-7
v_gene: TRBV27
CDR3nt: TGTGCCAGCAGTTTATCCGAACCCCAATTAGGTTACGAGCAGTACTTC
CDR3aa: CASSLSEPQLGYEQYF

abundance: NA
d_gene: NA
j_gene: TRBJ1-2
v_gene: TRBV6-4
CDR3nt: TGTGCCAGCAGTGACTCCTTTACAGAAGCCTACTATGGCTACACCTTC
CDR3aa: CASSDSFTEAYYGYTF

abundance: NA
d_gene: NA
j_gene: TRBJ2-7
v_gene: TRBV6-5
CDR3nt: TGTGCCAGCAGCCCACAGGGCTACGAGCAGTACTTC
CDR3aa: CASSPQGYEQYF

abundance: NA
d_gene: NA
j_gene: TRBJ2-1
v_gene: TRBV9
CDR3nt: TGTGCCAGCAGCCCCCGAGCGGGCCGGTACAATGAGCAGTTCTTC
CDR3aa: CASSPRAGRYNEQFF

abundance: NA
d_gene: TRBD2
j_gene: TRBJ2-1
v_gene: TRBV3-1/TRBV3-2
CDR3nt: TGTGCCAGCAGCCAAGACCAGCGGGGATACAATGAGCAGTTCTTC
CDR3aa: CASSQDQRGYNEQFF

abundance: NA
d_gene: NA
j_gene: TRBJ2-7
v_gene: TRBV2
CDR3nt: TGTGCCAGCAGTGAAGGGCTGGAGCTCTACGAGCAGTACTTC
CDR3aa: CASSEGLELYEQYF

abundance: NA
d_gene: NA
j_gene: TRBJ1-6
v_gene: TRBV2
CDR3nt: TGTGCCAGCACCCGAACAGGGCCACGCTCACCCCTCCACTTT
CDR3aa: CASTRTGPRSPLHF

abundance: NA
d_gene: NA
j_gene: TRBJ2-7
v_gene: TRBV7-5
CDR3nt: TGTGCCAGAAGCTTGGATAGACAGGGTAACTCCGAGCAGTACTTC
CDR3aa: CARSLDRQGNSEQYF

abundance: NA
d_gene: NA
j_gene: TRBJ1-1
v_gene: TRBV30
CDR3nt: TGTGCCTGGAGTGTTCGTGTAGCCATGAACACTGAAGCTTTCTTT
CDR3aa: CAWSVRVAMNTEAFF

abundance: NA
d_gene: NA
j_gene: TRBJ1-1
v_gene: TRBV5-4
CDR3nt: TGTGCCAGCAGCTTCCGAGGCGGGGGGAGCACTGAAGCTTTCTTT
CDR3aa: CASSFRGGGSTEAFF

abundance: NA
d_gene: NA
j_gene: TRBJ2-3
v_gene: TRBV3-1/TRBV3-2
CDR3nt: TGTGCCAGCAGCATCTATAGGGATACGCAGTATTTT
CDR3aa: CASSIYRDTQYF

abundance: NA
d_gene: NA
j_gene: TRBJ2-5
v_gene: TRBV18
CDR3nt: TGTGCCAGCTCAGTCGAAGAGACCCAGTACTTC
CDR3aa: CASSVEETQYF

abundance: NA
d_gene: NA
j_gene: TRBJ1-2
v_gene: TRBV18
CDR3nt: TGTGCCAGCTCACCCCCGTCAGTTAACTATGGCTACACCTTC
CDR3aa: CASSPPSVNYGYTF

abundance: once
d_gene: NA
j_gene: TRBJ2-7
v_gene: TRBV7-8
CDR3nt: TGTGCCAGCAGCCCCCAGGGACGGCCACGCTACGAGCAGTACTTC
CDR3aa: CASSPQGRPRYEQYF

abundance: NA
d_gene: NA
j_gene: TRBJ2-7
v_gene: TRBV7-8
CDR3nt: TGTGCCAGCAGCTTAGTACGCTATTCCGAGCAGTACTTC
CDR3aa: CASSLVRYSEQYF

abundance: NA
d_gene: TRBD2
j_gene: TRBJ2-1
v_gene: TRBV27
CDR3nt: TGTGCCAGCAGTCCTAGACTAGCGAACACCAATGAGCAGTTCTTC
CDR3aa: CASSPRLANTNEQFF

abundance: few
d_gene: TRBD1
j_gene: TRBJ1-1
v_gene: TRBV14
CDR3nt: TGTGCCAGCAGCCAAGAGACAGGGGGGACTGAAGCTTTCTTT
CDR3aa: CASSQETGGTEAFF

abundance: NA
d_gene: NA
j_gene: TRBJ1-2
v_gene: TRBV28
CDR3nt: TGTGCCAGTGGGAGAGCCGGCTACACCTTC
CDR3aa: CASGRAGYTF

abundance: NA
d_gene: NA
j_gene: TRBJ1-1
v_gene: TRBV13
CDR3nt: TGTGCCAGCAGCCCGGACAAGGATGAAGCTTTCTTT
CDR3aa: CASSPDKDEAFF

abundance: NA
d_gene: NA
j_gene: TRBJ1-1
v_gene: TRBV18
CDR3nt: TGTGCCAGCTCACCCTTGAGGTCTATCGACACTGAAGCTTTCTTT
CDR3aa: CASSPLRSIDTEAFF

abundance: NA
d_gene: NA
j_gene: TRBJ1-2
v_gene: TRBV2
CDR3nt: TGTGCCAGCACTCGGGACAACAGCTACACCTTC
CDR3aa: CASTRDNSYTF

abundance: NA
d_gene: TRBD2
j_gene: TRBJ2-1
v_gene: TRBV5-1
CDR3nt: TGCGCCAGCAGCTTGGCAGTAGCGGGAGGGCCTGGGGAGCAGTTCTTC
CDR3aa: CASSLAVAGGPGEQFF

abundance: NA
d_gene: NA
j_gene: TRBJ1-6
v_gene: TRBV5-6
CDR3nt: TGTGCCAGCAGGCGAGGGGTGATTTCACCCCTCCACTTT
CDR3aa: CASRRGVISPLHF

abundance: few
d_gene: TRBD1
j_gene: TRBJ1-1
v_gene: TRBV18
CDR3nt: TGTGCCAGCTCACCCGGTTACAGGGGCGTCACTGAAGCTTTCTTT
CDR3aa: CASSPGYRGVTEAFF

abundance: NA
d_gene: TRBD2
j_gene: TRBJ2-7
v_gene: TRBV27
CDR3nt: TGTGCCAGCAGTTTACTAGCGGGAGACTACGAGCAGTACTTC
CDR3aa: CASSLLAGDYEQYF

abundance: NA
d_gene: NA
j_gene: TRBJ1-1
v_gene: TRBV6-5
CDR3nt: TGTGCCAGCTGCTCGAACACTGAAGCTTTCTTT
CDR3aa: CASCSNTEAFF

abundance: NA
d_gene: NA
j_gene: TRBJ1-1
v_gene: TRBV5-1
CDR3nt: TGCGCCAGCAGCTTGCAGGGACGCAACACTGAAGCTTTCTTT
CDR3aa: CASSLQGRNTEAFF

abundance: NA
d_gene: TRBD2
j_gene: TRBJ2-7
v_gene: TRBV27
CDR3nt: TGTGCCAGCAGAAGGCTAGCGGGAGGAAGTCCCTACGAGCAGTACTTC
CDR3aa: CASRRLAGGSPYEQYF

abundance: NA
d_gene: TRBD1
j_gene: TRBJ1-1
v_gene: TRBV5-4
CDR3nt: TGTGCCAGCAGCCCGCGATTGACAGGGAAGAACACTGAAGCTTTCTTT
CDR3aa: CASSPRLTGKNTEAFF

abundance: NA
d_gene: NA
j_gene: TRBJ1-2
v_gene: TRBV5-4
CDR3nt: TGTGCCAGCAGCTTGTTTAATCGAAGATTGGTCCAGGGTGGCTACACCTTC
CDR3aa: CASSLFNRRLVQGGYTF

abundance: NA
d_gene: TRBD2
j_gene: TRBJ2-1
v_gene: TRBV6-2/TRBV6-3
CDR3nt: TGTGCCAGCAGTTACGGGACTAGCGGGAGGGCCGTGTCATACAATGAGCAGTTCTTC
CDR3aa: CASSYGTSGRAVSYNEQFF